These 16 T cell receptor beta chains came from one sample sequenced in a study of post-analysis software for immune sequencing data. The antigens these receptors bind are not known. Unique-molecular-identifier-tagged TCR beta cDNA libraries were used. TCRdb re-analysed the PCR reads in MiXCR, keeping a single row per CDR3 protein. Of under 200,000 distinct CDR3 sequences in the sample, approximately 28% were seen once. General study findings and limits: Compared with controls, patients had more of five TRBV segments, including TRBV5-6, TRBV5-1 and TRBV20-1.

Sequencing was done on a sample of blood. The receptors stem from a girl younger than 18 with multiple sclerosis.

The chain employs TRBV20-1 and TRBJ1-2; tentative D call: TRBD1 (6 bases). This CDR3 has 14 residues. Germline CDR1 reads DFQATT; CDR2 reads SNEGSKA (reference sequence). V shed 4 bases and J shed 8 bases, with 20 bases lying between them. In DNA form, the CDR3 reads TGCAGTGCTAAGGGTCTGGGGGGCAGGTGGGGCTACACCTTC. Translation gives CSAKGLGGRWGYTF.

This clonotype has only a few counts. The chain has TRBV6-2 or TRBV6-3 and TRBJ2-7, with unresolved D. The CDR3 is 15 amino acids. Germline CDR1 is MNHEY and CDR2 is SVGEGT. The germline V and J ends were trimmed by 6 bases and 3 bases, with 18 bases remaining between them. The CDR3 DNA reads TGTGCCAGCAGCCCCGGGCCGAATTCGATCTACGAGCAGTACTTC. Translation: CASSPGPNSIYEQYF.

Concerning this clonotype itself: Germline is not matched at one junction end, which may reflect a read error. The V call is TRBV11-2, the J call TRBJ1-4; D ambiguous. CDR3 length: 14 amino acids. The germline V gene has CDR1 SGHAT and CDR2 FQNNGV. The DNA for the CDR3 is TGTGCCAGCAGCTTGGCAGGCCGTAATGAAAAACTGTATTTT. It is translated as CASSLAGRNEKLYF.

The chain uses TRBV5-6 and TRBJ1-4; D perhaps matches TRBD1 (5 bases). Germline V gives CDR1 SGHDT, CDR2 YYEEEE. V was pared by 4 bases and J by 7 bases, with 11 bases between. This CDR3 region has 13 residues. CDR3 residues: CASSRERGEKLFF. For the CDR3, the DNA is TGTGCCAGCAGCCGGGAGAGGGGTGAAAAACTGTTTTTT.

The CDR3 reads CSARPFPGTNEQFF. In DNA, the CDR3 is TGCAGTGCTAGACCCTTCCCGGGGACCAATGAGCAGTTCTTC. The V call is TRBV20-1, the J call TRBJ2-1; D may be TRBD1 or TRBD2 (5 bases each). Germline V gene sequence: CDR1 DFQATT, CDR2 SNEGSKA (reference sequence). The CDR3 consists of 14 residues. Trimming pared 2 bases from V and 6 bases from J, leaving 14 bases between.

This clonotype was found a few times. The CDR3, as DNA: TGTGCCAGCAAGGCGGGGGGTCAGCCCCAGCATTTT. It specifies CASKAGGQPQHF. The chain uses TRBV2 and TRBJ1-5; a weak D match, TRBD1 (5 bases). The CDR3 has 12 amino acids. The V end was cut by 7 bases, the J end by 6 bases, with 10 bases between. The V gene's germline CDR1 is SNHLY and CDR2 FYNNEI.

The chain uses TRBV5-1 and TRBJ1-1; 9 bases agree with TRBD1. This CDR3 region has 15 residues. After removal of 4 bases from V and 2 bases from J, the junction contained 6 bases not matched to a gene. Germline V gives CDR1 SGHRS, CDR2 YFSETQ. CDR3 amino acids: CASSPRQGVNTEAFF. The DNA of the CDR3 is TGCGCCAGCAGCCCCCGACAGGGGGTAAACACTGAAGCTTTCTTT.

The sample holds many counts of this clonotype. This rearrangement joins TRBV5-1 to TRBJ2-7; tentatively, D is TRBD1 (6 bases). This CDR3 spans 13 amino acids. V gave up 4 bases and J gave up 7 bases, with 15 bases separating them. CDR1 is SGHRS and CDR2 is YFSETQ in the germline V gene. CDR3 bases: TGCGCCAGCAGCGCACAGGGCAATGGGGAGCAGTACTTC. Translated: CASSAQGNGEQYF.

The count of this clonotype is one. The chain carries TRBV5-1 and TRBJ1-1; D remains ambiguous. The CDR3 is 12 amino acids. With 2 bases removed from V and 8 bases from J, the gap between germline ends came to 10 bases. Germline CDR1 and CDR2: SGHRS and YFSETQ. As DNA, the CDR3 is TGCGCCAGCAGCTTTATAGGGAGGGAAGCTTTCTTT. Translation: CASSFIGREAFF.

This clonotype was seen only once. One end of the junction is discordant with germline, which a read error may explain. The chain recombines TRBV30 with TRBJ2-5, with D hard to call. This CDR3 is built from 12 residues. Germline-derived CDR1 and CDR2 are GTSNPN and SVGIG (reference sequence). The CDR3 DNA sequence: TGTGTCTGGAGTCCGGTCCAAGAGACCCAGTACTTC. Translating gives CVWSPVQETQYF. The full variable domain, rest sourced from reference TRBV30 and TRBJ2-5, is SQTIHQWPATLVQPVGSPLSLECTVEGTSNPNLYWYRQAAGRGLQLLFYSVGIGQISSEVPQNLSASRPQDRQFILSSKKLLLSDSGFYLCVWSPVQETQYFGPGTRLLVL.

The chain is built from TRBV5-1 and TRBJ2-5; weak D call: TRBD1 (7 bases). Germline loops: CDR1 SGHRS, CDR2 YFSETQ. V dropped 1 base and J dropped 2 bases, with 15 bases sitting between them. This CDR3 region has 16 residues. CDR3 residues: CASSLMEGASQETQYF. CDR3 bases: TGCGCCAGCAGCTTGATGGAGGGGGCCTCACAAGAGACCCAGTACTTC.

Details on this clonotype: A much larger clonotype is one base distant, so this may be a read error. This sequence joins TRBV20-1 and TRBJ2-7; TRBD1 aligns across 10 bases. The V segment lost 3 bases and the J segment 6 bases; nucleotides outside the gene matches: 8. The CDR3 runs to 14 residues. Germline V lookup: CDR1 DFQATT, CDR2 SNEGSKA (reference sequence). CDR3 DNA: TGCAGTGCTAGCAGACAGGGGGCGAGGGGCGAGCAGTACTTC. It encodes CSASRQGARGEQYF.

This clonotype has ten or more counts. The chain combines TRBV4-1 with TRBJ1-1, with D uncertain. V lost 0 bases, J lost 1 base, and 9 bases lay in between. There are 15 residues in the CDR3. CDR1 MGHRA and CDR2 YSYEKL come from the germline V gene. CDR3 sequence (DNA): TGCGCCAGCAGCCAAGATCTAAGGCCGAACACTGAAGCTTTCTTT. This sequence encodes CASSQDLRPNTEAFF.

The chain is built from TRBV6-5 and TRBJ1-2; D unresolved. Trimming took 0 bases from V and 7 from J, leaving 12 bases between them. The CDR3 sequence is 14 residues long. CDR1 and CDR2 (germline): MNHEY, SVGAGI. DNA of the CDR3: TGTGCCAGCAGTTACTCTGAGGGCGGGCGTGGCTACACCTTC. Its protein product is CASSYSEGGRGYTF.

This clonotype was seen many times. The chain's CDR3 is CASSRTALAYEQYF. CDR3 DNA: TGTGCCAGCAGCCGGACAGCCCTAGCCTACGAGCAGTACTTC. This rearrangement joins TRBV3-1 to TRBJ2-7; tentative D call: TRBD1 (6 bases). Germline V gene data show CDR1 as LGHDT and CDR2 as YNNKEL (reference sequence). The V and J ends lost 4 bases and 2 bases respectively, with 12 bases between them. The CDR3 loop spans 14 amino acids.

This clonotype was counted many times. The chain links TRBV7-8 to TRBJ1-2; a weak D match, TRBD1 (6 bases). Between the trimmed V and J ends, which lost 4 bases and 5 bases, there was a span of 23 bases. Germline CDR1 SGHVS, CDR2 FQNEAQ. This CDR3 is built from 17 residues. The CDR3 here is CASSSPRDTLMGYGYTF. The CDR3 nucleotides read TGTGCCAGCAGCTCCCCCCGGGACACCCTAATGGGGTATGGCTACACCTTC.